This T cell receptor beta chain is from a study of cytomegalovirus exposure and HLA in healthy donors. Produced via immunoSEQ multiplex PCR; TCRdb's table is partial and in-frame only. Seen here are 120,000 or so clones, roughly 95% observed once, and the top ten hold about 1.7%. With regard to this clone: Its antigen is currently unknown. Mismatch with germline at one junction end may stem from a read error.

Study-wide results and caveats: With high specificity and sensitivity, the classifier reportedly diagnosed cytomegalovirus status.

The specimen was PBMCs. This TCR came from a man aged 18-30 years in good health and CMV-seronegative.

Here the CDR3 reads CASSRSLSYNEQFF. As DNA, the CDR3 is TGTGCTAGCAGCCGTTCCCTCAGTTACAATGAGCAGTTCTTC. V gene TRBV7-7 combines with J gene TRBJ2-1; D not resolved. The CDR3 is 14 residues long. Per the germline V gene, CDR1 is SSHAT and CDR2 is FNYEAQ (reference sequence).